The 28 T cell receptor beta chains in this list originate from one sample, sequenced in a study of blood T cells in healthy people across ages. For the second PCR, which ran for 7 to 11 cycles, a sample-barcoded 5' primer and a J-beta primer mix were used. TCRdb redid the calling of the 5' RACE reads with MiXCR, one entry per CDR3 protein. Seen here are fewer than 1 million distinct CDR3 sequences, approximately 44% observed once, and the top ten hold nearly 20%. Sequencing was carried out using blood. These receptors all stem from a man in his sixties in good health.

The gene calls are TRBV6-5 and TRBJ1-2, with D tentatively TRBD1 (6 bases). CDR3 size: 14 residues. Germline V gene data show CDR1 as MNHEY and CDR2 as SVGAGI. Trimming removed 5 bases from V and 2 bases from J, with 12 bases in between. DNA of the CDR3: TGTGCCAGCAGTGGGGGCAGGGTAAACTATGGCTACACCTTC. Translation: CASSGGRVNYGYTF.

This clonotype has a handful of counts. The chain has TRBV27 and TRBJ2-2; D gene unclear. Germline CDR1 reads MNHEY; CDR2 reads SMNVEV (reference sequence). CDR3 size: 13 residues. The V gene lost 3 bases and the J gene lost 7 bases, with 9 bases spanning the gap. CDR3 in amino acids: CASSFEEFGELFF. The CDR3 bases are TGTGCCAGCAGTTTCGAGGAGTTCGGGGAGCTGTTTTTT.

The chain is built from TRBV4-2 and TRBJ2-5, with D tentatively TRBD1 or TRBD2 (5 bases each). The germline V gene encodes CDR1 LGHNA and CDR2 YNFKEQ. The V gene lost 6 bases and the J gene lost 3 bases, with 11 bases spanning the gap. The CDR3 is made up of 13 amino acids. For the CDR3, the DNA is TGTGCCAGCAGATCTGGGGGAGAAGAGACCCAGTACTTC. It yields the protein CASRSGGEETQYF.

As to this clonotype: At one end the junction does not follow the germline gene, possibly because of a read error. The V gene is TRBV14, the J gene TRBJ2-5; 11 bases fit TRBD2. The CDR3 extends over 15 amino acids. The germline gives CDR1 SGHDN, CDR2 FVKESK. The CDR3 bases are TGTGCCAGCAGCCCCTTGGGACTAGCGGCAGAGATCCAGTACTTC. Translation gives CASSPLGLAAEIQYF.

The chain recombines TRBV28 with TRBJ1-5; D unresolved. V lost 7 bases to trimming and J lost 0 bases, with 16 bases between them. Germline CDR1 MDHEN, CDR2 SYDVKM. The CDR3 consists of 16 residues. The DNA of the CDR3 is TGTGCCAGCACCTCTGGCGGGCGGTATAGCAATCAGCCCCAGCATTTT. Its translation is CASTSGGRYSNQPQHF.

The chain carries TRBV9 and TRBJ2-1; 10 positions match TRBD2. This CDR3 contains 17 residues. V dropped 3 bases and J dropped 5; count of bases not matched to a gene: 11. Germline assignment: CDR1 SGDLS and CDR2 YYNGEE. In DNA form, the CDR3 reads TGTGCCAGCAGCGGAAGAGCCGGGACTAGCGAACACAATGAGCAGTTCTTC. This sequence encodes CASSGRAGTSEHNEQFF.

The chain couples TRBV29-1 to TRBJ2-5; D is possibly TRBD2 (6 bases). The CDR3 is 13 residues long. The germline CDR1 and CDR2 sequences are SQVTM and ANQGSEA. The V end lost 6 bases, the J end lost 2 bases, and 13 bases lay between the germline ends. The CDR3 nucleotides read TGCAGCGTCGCACCCGGGGGTCAAGAGACCCAGTACTTC. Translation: CSVAPGGQETQYF.

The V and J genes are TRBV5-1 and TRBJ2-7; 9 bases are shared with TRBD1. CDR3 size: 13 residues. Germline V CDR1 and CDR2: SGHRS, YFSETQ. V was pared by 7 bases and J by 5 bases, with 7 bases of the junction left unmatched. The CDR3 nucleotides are TGCGCCAGCTCCGGGACAGGGTCCGACGAGCAGTACTTC. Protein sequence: CASSGTGSDEQYF.

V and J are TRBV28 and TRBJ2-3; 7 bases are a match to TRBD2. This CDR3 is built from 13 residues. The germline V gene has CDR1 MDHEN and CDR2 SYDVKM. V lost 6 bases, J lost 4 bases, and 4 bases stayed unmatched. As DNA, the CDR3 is TGTGCCAGCAGGACGGGGGGAGCAGATACGCAGTATTTT. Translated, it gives CASRTGGADTQYF.

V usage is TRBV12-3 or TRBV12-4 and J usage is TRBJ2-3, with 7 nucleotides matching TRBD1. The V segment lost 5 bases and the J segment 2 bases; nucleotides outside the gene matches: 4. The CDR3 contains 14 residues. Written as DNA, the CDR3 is TGTGCCAGCAGTCGGGACAGATTCACAGATACGCAGTATTTT. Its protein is CASSRDRFTDTQYF.

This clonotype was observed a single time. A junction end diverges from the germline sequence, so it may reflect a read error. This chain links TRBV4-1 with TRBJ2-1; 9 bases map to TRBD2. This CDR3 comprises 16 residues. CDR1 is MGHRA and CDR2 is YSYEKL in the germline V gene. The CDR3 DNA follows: TGCGCCGGCAGCGCAAGCTTGCGGGGGGGCCCCAATGAGCAGTTCTTC. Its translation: CAGSASLRGGPNEQFF.

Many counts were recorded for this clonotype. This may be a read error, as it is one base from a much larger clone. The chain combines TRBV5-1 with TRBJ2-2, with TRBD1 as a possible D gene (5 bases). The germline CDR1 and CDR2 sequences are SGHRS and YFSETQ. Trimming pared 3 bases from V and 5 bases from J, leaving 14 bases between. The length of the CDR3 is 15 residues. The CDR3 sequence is CASSWAAGWTGELFF. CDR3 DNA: TGCGCCAGCAGCTGGGCGGCAGGGTGGACCGGGGAGCTGTTTTTT.

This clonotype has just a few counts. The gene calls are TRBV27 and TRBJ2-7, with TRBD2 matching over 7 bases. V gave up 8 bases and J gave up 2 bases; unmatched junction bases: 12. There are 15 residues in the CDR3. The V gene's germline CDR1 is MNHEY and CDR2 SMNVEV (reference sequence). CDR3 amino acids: CASGGGGGPTYEQYF. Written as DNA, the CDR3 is TGTGCCAGCGGGGGGGGTGGAGGGCCCACCTACGAGCAGTACTTC.

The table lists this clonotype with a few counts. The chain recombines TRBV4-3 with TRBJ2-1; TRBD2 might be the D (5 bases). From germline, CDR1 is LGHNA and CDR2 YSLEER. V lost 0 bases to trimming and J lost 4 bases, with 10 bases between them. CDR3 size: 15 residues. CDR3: CASSQDGSGYNEQFF. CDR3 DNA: TGCGCCAGCAGCCAAGATGGGTCGGGGTACAATGAGCAGTTCTTC.

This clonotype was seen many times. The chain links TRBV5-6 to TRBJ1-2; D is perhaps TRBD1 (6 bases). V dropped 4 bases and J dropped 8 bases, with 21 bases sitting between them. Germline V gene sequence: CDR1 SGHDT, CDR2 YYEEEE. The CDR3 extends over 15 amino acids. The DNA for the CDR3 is TGTGCCAGCAGCCCACCAGGACAGATTATAGGGGGCTACACCTTC. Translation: CASSPPGQIIGGYTF.

The chain's CDR3 is CASSVTTGTGFYEQYF. The CDR3 DNA is TGTGCCAGCAGCGTAACTACCGGGACAGGGTTCTACGAGCAGTACTTC. The gene calls are TRBV5-5 and TRBJ2-7; 9 bases map to TRBD1. There are 16 residues in the CDR3. Trimming cost V 4 bases and J 3 bases; bases outside gene matches: 11. CDR1 and CDR2 from the germline V gene are SGHKS and YYEKEE (reference sequence).

The CDR3 is CASSLDRAMNTEAFF. The CDR3 nucleotides are TGTGCCAGCAGTTTAGACAGGGCTATGAACACTGAAGCTTTCTTT. The rearrangement uses TRBV27 and TRBJ1-1, with 7 bases fitting TRBD1. After removal of 2 bases from V and 0 bases from J, the junction contained 3 bases not matched to a gene. Germline CDR1 is MNHEY and CDR2 is SMNVEV (reference sequence). This CDR3 has 15 amino acids.

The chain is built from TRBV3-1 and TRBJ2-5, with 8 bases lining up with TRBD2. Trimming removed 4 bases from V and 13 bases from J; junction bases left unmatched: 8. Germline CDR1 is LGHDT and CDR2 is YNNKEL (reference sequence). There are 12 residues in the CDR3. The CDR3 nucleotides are TGTGCCAGCAGCCTCCAAACGGGGGGGCTGTACTTC. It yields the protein CASSLQTGGLYF.

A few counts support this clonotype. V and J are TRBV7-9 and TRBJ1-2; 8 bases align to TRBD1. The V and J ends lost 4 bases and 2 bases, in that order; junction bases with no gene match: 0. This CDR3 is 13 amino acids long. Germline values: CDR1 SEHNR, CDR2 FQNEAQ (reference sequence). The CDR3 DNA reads TGTGCCAGCAGCTGGGACAGGAACTATGGCTACACCTTC. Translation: CASSWDRNYGYTF.

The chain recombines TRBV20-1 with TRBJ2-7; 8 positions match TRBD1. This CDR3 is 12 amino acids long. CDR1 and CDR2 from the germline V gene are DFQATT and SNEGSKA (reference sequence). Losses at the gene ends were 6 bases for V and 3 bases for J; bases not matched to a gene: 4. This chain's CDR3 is CSAEDRGYEQYF. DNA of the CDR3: TGCAGTGCGGAAGACAGGGGCTACGAGCAGTACTTC.

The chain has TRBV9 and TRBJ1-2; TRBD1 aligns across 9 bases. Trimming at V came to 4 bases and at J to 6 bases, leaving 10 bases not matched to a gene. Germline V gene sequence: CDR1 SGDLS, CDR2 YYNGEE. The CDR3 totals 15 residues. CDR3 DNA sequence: TGTGCCAGCAGCTTGCATCCCGGGACAGGGAATGGCTACACCTTC. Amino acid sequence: CASSLHPGTGNGYTF.

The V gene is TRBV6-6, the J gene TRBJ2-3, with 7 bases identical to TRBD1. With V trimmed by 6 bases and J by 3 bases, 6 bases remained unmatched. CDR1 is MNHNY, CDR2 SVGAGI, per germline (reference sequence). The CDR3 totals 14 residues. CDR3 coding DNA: TGTGCCAGCAGGACTCAACAGGGGACAGATACGCAGTATTTT. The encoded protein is CASRTQQGTDTQYF.

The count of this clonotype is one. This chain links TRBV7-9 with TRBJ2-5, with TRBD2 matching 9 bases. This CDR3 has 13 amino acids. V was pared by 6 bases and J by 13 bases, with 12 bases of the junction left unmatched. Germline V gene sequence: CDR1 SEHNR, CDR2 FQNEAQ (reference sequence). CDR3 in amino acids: CASRGSSGGLGYF. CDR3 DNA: TGTGCCAGCAGAGGGAGTAGCGGGGGCCTGGGGTACTTC.

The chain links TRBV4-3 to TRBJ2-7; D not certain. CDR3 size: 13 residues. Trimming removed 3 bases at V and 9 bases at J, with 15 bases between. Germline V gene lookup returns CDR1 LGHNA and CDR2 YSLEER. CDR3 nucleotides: TGCGCCAGCAGCCATTCCCGCGTCGGGCCGCAGTACTTC. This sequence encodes CASSHSRVGPQYF.

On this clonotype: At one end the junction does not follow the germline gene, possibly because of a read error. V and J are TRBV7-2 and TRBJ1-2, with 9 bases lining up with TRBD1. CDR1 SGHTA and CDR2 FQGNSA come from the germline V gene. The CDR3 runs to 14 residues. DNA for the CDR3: TGTGCCAGCAGCTACGGAGGGACAGGGTATGGCCACACCTTC. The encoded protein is CASSYGGTGYGHTF. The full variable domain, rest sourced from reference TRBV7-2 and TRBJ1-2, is GAGVSQSPSNKVTEKGKDVELRCDPISGHTALYWYRQSLGQGLEFLIYFQGNSAPDKSGLPSDRFSAERTGGSVSTLTIQRTQQEDSAVYLCASSYGGTGYGHTFGSGTRLTVV.

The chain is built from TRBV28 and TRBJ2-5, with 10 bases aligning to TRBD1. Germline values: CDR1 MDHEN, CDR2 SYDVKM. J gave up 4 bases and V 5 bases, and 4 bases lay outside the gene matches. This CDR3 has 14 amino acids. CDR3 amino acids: CASSMGQGRETQYF. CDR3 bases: TGTGCCAGCAGTATGGGACAGGGGCGAGAGACCCAGTACTTC. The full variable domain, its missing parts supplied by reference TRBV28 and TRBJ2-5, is DVKVTQSSRYLVKRTGEKVFLECVQDMDHENMFWYRQDPGLGLRLIYFSYDVKMKEKGDIPEGYSVSREKKERFSLILESASTNQTSMYLCASSMGQGRETQYFGPGTRLLVL.

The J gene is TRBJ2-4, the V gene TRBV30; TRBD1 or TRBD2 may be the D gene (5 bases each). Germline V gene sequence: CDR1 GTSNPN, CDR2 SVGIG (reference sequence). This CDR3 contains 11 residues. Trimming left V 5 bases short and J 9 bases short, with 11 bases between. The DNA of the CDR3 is TGTGCCTGGGGTGGGGCGGGCATTCAGTACTTC. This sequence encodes CAWGGAGIQYF.

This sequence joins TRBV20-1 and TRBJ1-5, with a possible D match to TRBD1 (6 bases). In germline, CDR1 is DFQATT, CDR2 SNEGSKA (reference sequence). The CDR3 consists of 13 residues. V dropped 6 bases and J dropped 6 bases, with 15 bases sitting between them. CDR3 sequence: CSATQGGGQPQHF. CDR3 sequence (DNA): TGCAGTGCAACACAGGGTGGCGGTCAGCCCCAGCATTTT.